Presented here are 13 T cell receptor beta chains from one specimen sequenced in a study of blood T cell repertoires in COVID-19. Data came from immunoSEQ multiplex PCR; TCRdb stores just in-frame clones and leaves some out. This sample yields 170,000 or so clones, of which 75% to 90% are seen a single time; 6.2% belongs to the top ten. Material: PBMCs or T cells enriched from blood (not recorded which). These receptors originate from a man in his forties who had recovered from COVID-19.

With respect to this clone: The same CDR3 arises from other DNA sequences in this sample as well. The chain couples TRBV30 to TRBJ1-5, with D uncertain. Trimming left V 2 bases short and J 4 bases short, with 9 bases between. The CDR3 length is 13 residues. Germline CDR1 is GTSNPN and CDR2 is SVGIG (reference sequence). In DNA form, the CDR3 reads TGTGCCTGGAGTACTGGGCCAAATCAGCCCCAGCATTTT. This encodes CAWSTGPNQPQHF.

The V and J genes are TRBV7-8 and TRBJ1-6; the D gene is possibly TRBD1 (5 bases). V lost 1 base and J lost 11, with 15 bases in between. CDR3 length: 15 residues. Germline lookup yields CDR1 SGHVS and CDR2 FQNEAQ. The CDR3 DNA follows: TGTGCCAGCAGCTTAGGACTCGCGGGGGATCCACCCCTCCACTTT. As protein: CASSLGLAGDPPLHF.

V and J are TRBV7-8 and TRBJ1-5, with TRBD1 matching over 9 bases. The CDR3 consists of 14 residues. Germline trimming cut 1 base from V and 8 bases from J; bases unmatched to any gene: 3. The V gene's germline CDR1 is SGHVS and CDR2 FQNEAQ. The CDR3 spells CASSLGQGVKPQHF. Here the CDR3 DNA reads TGTGCCAGCAGCTTAGGACAGGGGGTGAAGCCCCAGCATTTT.

This chain joins TRBV7-8 and TRBJ2-5, with TRBD2 as a possible D gene (6 bases). Trimming stripped 5 bases from V and 4 bases from J, with 23 bases between. CDR1 and CDR2 (germline): SGHVS, FQNEAQ. This CDR3 contains 17 residues. CDR3: CASSRIHLGTGAETQYF. The CDR3 DNA reads TGTGCCAGCAGCCGCATACACCTCGGGACGGGAGCAGAGACCCAGTACTTC.

The chain uses TRBV7-3 and TRBJ2-3; TRBD2 might be the D (5 bases). The CDR3 length is 14 residues. From germline, CDR1 is SGHTA and CDR2 FQGTGA. V was trimmed by 0 bases and J by 6 bases, leaving 10 bases between them. Written as DNA, the CDR3 is TGTGCCAGCAGCTTAACCGAGGGCGGGGATACGCAGTATTTT. It specifies CASSLTEGGDTQYF.

This clone was seen a single time. J is TRBJ1-1 and V is TRBV7-9; D gene uncertain. There are 14 residues in the CDR3. The germline V gene encodes CDR1 SEHNR and CDR2 FQNEAQ (reference sequence). Trimming stripped 0 bases from V and 7 bases from J, with 12 bases between. In DNA, the CDR3 is TGTGCCAGCAGCTTAGCAGGGAGGTCGAATGAAGCTTTCTTT. Translated, it gives CASSLAGRSNEAFF.

CDR3 in DNA: TGTGCCTGGACCCCCCCCGACAGGGAGAATTCACCCCTCCACTTT. Translation: CAWTPPDRENSPLHF. This sequence joins TRBV30 and TRBJ1-6; 7 nucleotides agree with TRBD1. The CDR3 runs 15 residues. Germline V gene sequence: CDR1 GTSNPN, CDR2 SVGIG (reference sequence). J was trimmed by 7 bases and V by 4 bases; bases with no gene match: 10.

The rearrangement links TRBV10-2 to TRBJ1-2, with D maybe TRBD1 (6 bases). Trimming took off 5 bases at V and 6 bases at J, with 19 bases between the two ends. The CDR3 runs to 15 residues. Germline loops: CDR1 WSHSY, CDR2 SAAADI. CDR3 amino acids: CASSSIPDSSNGYTF. The CDR3 DNA reads as TGCGCCAGCAGTTCCATTCCGGACAGCTCTAATGGCTACACCTTC.

This clone was picked up one time. V usage is TRBV4-2 and J usage is TRBJ2-7; TRBD1 agrees at 10 bases. CDR3 length: 15 residues. CDR1 and CDR2 (germline): LGHNA, YNFKEQ. The V segment lost 1 base and the J segment 2 bases; nucleotides outside the gene matches: 2. This chain's CDR3 is CASSQAGQGPYEQYF. The CDR3 DNA follows: TGTGCCAGCAGCCAAGCGGGACAGGGGCCCTACGAGCAGTACTTC.

The rearrangement links TRBV10-1 to TRBJ1-6; 9 nucleotides align to TRBD1. CDR3 length: 15 residues. V lost 1 base to trimming and J lost 7 bases; unmatched junction nucleotides: 2. Germline V gene data show CDR1 as WNHNN and CDR2 as SYGVQD (reference sequence). For the CDR3, the DNA is TGCGCCAGCAGTGAGTGGACAGGGGAGAATTCACCCCTCCACTTT. Amino acid sequence: CASSEWTGENSPLHF.

The chain uses TRBV5-1 and TRBJ1-2; D is undetermined. Germline V gene sequence: CDR1 SGHRS, CDR2 YFSETQ. The V and J ends lost 0 bases and 3 bases respectively, with 9 bases between them. The CDR3 runs 14 residues. The chain's CDR3 is CASSLENNDYGYTF. The CDR3 region has the DNA TGCGCCAGCAGCTTGGAGAACAATGACTATGGCTACACCTTC. The full variable domain, completed using reference TRBV5-1 and TRBJ1-2, is KAGVTQTPRYLIKTRGQQVTLSCSPISGHRSVSWYQQTPGQGLQFLFEYFSETQRNKGNFPGRFSGRQFSNSRSEMNVSTLELGDSALYLCASSLENNDYGYTFGSGTRLTVV.

J is TRBJ2-7 and V is TRBV6-5; 7 bases map to TRBD1. Trimming cost V 5 bases and J 3 bases; bases outside gene matches: 10. Germline-derived CDR1 and CDR2 are MNHEY and SVGAGI. The CDR3 loop spans 15 amino acids. The CDR3 here is CASSLSRQGVYEQYF. Here the CDR3 DNA reads TGTGCCAGCAGTCTTTCCCGACAGGGTGTCTACGAGCAGTACTTC.

The chain is built from TRBV6-5 and TRBJ1-4; a weak D match, TRBD1 (5 bases). CDR3 length: 13 residues. In germline, CDR1 is MNHEY, CDR2 SVGAGI. V dropped 5 bases and J dropped 8 bases, with 12 bases sitting between them. In DNA, the CDR3 is TGTGCCAGCAGTCCCCCAGGGAACGAAAAACTGTTTTTT. Protein product: CASSPPGNEKLFF.